The TCR beta chain described here comes from a study of CD8+ T cells in alopecia areata. Across the study: The drug, tofacitinib, lasted 6 to 18 months, followed by 6 months off drug.

Findings and caveats of the study: It was lesional scalp, especially alopecia totalis/universalis, that showed higher clonality than normal scalp. Throughout tofacitinib, many expanded lesional clones continued to persist in scalp and blood.

Treatment: oral pan-JAK inhibitor, 5-10 mg twice daily. The CDR3 extends over 13 amino acids. The V and J ends lost 7 bases and 2 bases respectively, with 13 bases between them. CDR1 and CDR2 from the germline V gene are SQVTM and ANQGSEA. This clone turned up a few times. The antigen is undetermined. As the sequencing template, cDNA was produced by extracting RNA and reverse transcribing it. This table comes from immunoSEQ multiplex PCR, and its TCRdb copy is limited to in-frame clones, with some not included. The sample has more than 200,000 clones, around two fifths seen once. Material: CD4+ T cells sorted from blood, obtained at approximately week 39, from a patient treated with tofacitinib. The origin of this receptor is a human donor with alopecia areata. V gene TRBV29-1 combines with J gene TRBJ2-3; tentative D call: TRBD2 (7 bases). The CDR3 region is CSGWGGFTDTQYF. CDR3 DNA sequence: TGCAGCGGGTGGGGGGGCTTCACAGATACGCAGTATTTT.